A selection of T cell receptor beta chains follows, all from one sample in a study of blood T cells in healthy people across ages. Using its own MiXCR run on the 5' RACE reads, TCRdb lists one record per CDR3 protein. The sample consists of approximately 1.5 million distinct CDR3 sequences, approximately 39% of them appearing once. The sequenced sample consisted of blood. These receptors came from a woman between 18 and 30 years old in good health. Both conserved end residues are part of each CDR3.

v_gene: TRBV3-1
j_gene: TRBJ1-2
len: 14
CDR3aa: CASSREGARSGYTF

v_gene: TRBV4-1
j_gene: TRBJ1-4
len: 16
CDR3aa: CASSQDATGGREKLFF

v_gene: TRBV28
j_gene: TRBJ2-1
len: 16
CDR3aa: CASSSAGGPSYNEQFF

v_gene: TRBV5-1
j_gene: TRBJ1-1
len: 14
CDR3aa: CASTSGPENTEAFF

v_gene: TRBV5-6
j_gene: TRBJ1-5
len: 14
CDR3aa: CASSARWGNQPQHF

v_gene: TRBV5-1
j_gene: TRBJ2-2
len: 14
CDR3aa: CASSDRQNTGELFF

v_gene: TRBV28
j_gene: TRBJ2-7
len: 14
CDR3aa: CASSIGGGPYEQYF

v_gene: TRBV28
j_gene: TRBJ1-2
len: 12
CDR3aa: CASSPRYFGYTF

v_gene: TRBV27
j_gene: TRBJ1-1
len: 15
CDR3aa: CASSGTGLKSTEAFF

v_gene: TRBV29-1
j_gene: TRBJ1-1
len: 13
CDR3aa: CSVVHSQNTEAFF

v_gene: TRBV6-5
j_gene: TRBJ1-2
len: 15
CDR3aa: CASSYSGRRGYGYTF

v_gene: TRBV10-3
j_gene: TRBJ2-3
len: 16
CDR3aa: CAISESWGRRADTQYF

v_gene: TRBV6-8
j_gene: TRBJ1-1
len: 15
CDR3aa: CASRKPGQGPRKAFF

v_gene: TRBV20-1
j_gene: TRBJ1-2
len: 14
CDR3aa: CSARWGQVNYGYTF

v_gene: TRBV30
j_gene: TRBJ1-1
len: 11
CDR3aa: CAWAGVTEAFF

v_gene: TRBV20-1
j_gene: TRBJ2-7
len: 15
CDR3aa: CSAQDSLSYSYEQYF

v_gene: TRBV4-3
j_gene: .
len: 18
CDR3aa: CASSQEVGPGRPYNEQYF

v_gene: TRBV7-2
j_gene: TRBJ2-1
len: 16
CDR3aa: CASSSIPGLADNGQFF

v_gene: TRBV9
j_gene: TRBJ1-5
len: 14
CDR3aa: CASSSDRGAQPQHF

v_gene: TRBV19
j_gene: TRBJ2-1
len: 19
CDR3aa: CASSLWTDKAGGPYNEQFF

v_gene: TRBV9
j_gene: TRBJ2-3
len: 16
CDR3aa: CASIPSPSGSTDTQYF

v_gene: TRBV27
j_gene: TRBJ1-1
len: 16
CDR3aa: CASSYQTGLRNTEAFF

v_gene: TRBV7-2
j_gene: TRBJ1-2
len: 14
CDR3aa: CASSLTSRNYGYTF

v_gene: TRBV7-9
j_gene: TRBJ2-5
len: 18
CDR3aa: CASSSPHTGFYGSETQYF

v_gene: TRBV11-2
j_gene: TRBJ2-1
len: 15
CDR3aa: CASSFYGTSGREQFF

v_gene: TRBV7-2
j_gene: TRBJ2-4
len: 15
CDR3aa: CASSFPLGSKNIQYF

v_gene: TRBV18
j_gene: TRBJ2-5
len: 12
CDR3aa: CASSTLQETQYF

v_gene: TRBV11-2
j_gene: TRBJ1-2
len: 12
CDR3aa: CASSSGTGGLTF

v_gene: TRBV20-1
j_gene: TRBJ2-7
len: 13
CDR3aa: CSAEGLISYEQYF

v_gene: TRBV12-3/TRBV12-4
j_gene: TRBJ2-7
len: 13
CDR3aa: CASRWDRYNEQYF

v_gene: TRBV11-2
j_gene: TRBJ2-4
len: 21
CDR3aa: CASSLTSGTSGRSQAKNIQYF

v_gene: TRBV11-2
j_gene: TRBJ2-7
len: 15
CDR3aa: CASSRTGPAGYEQYF

v_gene: TRBV20-1
j_gene: TRBJ2-5
len: 15
CDR3aa: CSASLAGMYQETQYF

v_gene: TRBV10-3
j_gene: TRBJ2-2
len: 15
CDR3aa: CAISDFGQNTGELFF

v_gene: TRBV3-1
j_gene: TRBJ2-5
len: 16
CDR3aa: CASSQTNGLAVETQYF

v_gene: TRBV20-1
j_gene: TRBJ2-5
len: 13
CDR3aa: CSARPGRLETQYF